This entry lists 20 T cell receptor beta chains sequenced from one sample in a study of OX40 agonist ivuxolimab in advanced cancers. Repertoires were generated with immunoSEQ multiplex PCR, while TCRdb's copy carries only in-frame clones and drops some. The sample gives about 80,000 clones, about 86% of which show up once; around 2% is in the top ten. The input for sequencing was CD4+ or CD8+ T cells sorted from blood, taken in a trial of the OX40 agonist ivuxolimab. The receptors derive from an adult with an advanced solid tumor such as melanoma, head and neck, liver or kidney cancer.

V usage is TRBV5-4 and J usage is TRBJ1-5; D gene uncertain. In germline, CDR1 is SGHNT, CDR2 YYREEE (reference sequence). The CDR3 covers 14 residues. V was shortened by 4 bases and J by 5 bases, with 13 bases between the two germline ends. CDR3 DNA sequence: TGTGCCAGCAGCAGATCCGGGAGCCATCAGCCCCAGCATTTT. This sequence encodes CASSRSGSHQPQHF.

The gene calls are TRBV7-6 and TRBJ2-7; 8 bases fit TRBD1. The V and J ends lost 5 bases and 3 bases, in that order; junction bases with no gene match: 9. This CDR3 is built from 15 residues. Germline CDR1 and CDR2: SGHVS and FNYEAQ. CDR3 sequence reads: CASSMGQVGGYEQYF. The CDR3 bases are TGTGCCAGCAGCATGGGACAGGTTGGCGGCTACGAGCAGTACTTC.

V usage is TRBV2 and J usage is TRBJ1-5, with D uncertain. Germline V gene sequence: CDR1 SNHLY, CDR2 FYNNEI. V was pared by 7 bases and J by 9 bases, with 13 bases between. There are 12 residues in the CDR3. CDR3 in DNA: TGTGCCAGCACTAGACCTCGGGGGCCCCAGCATTTT. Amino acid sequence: CASTRPRGPQHF.

This CDR3 reads CAISEVTDTQYF. As DNA, the CDR3 is TGTGCCATCAGTGAAGTCACAGATACGCAGTATTTT. The V and J genes are TRBV10-3 and TRBJ2-3; D unresolved. V was cut by 3 bases and J by 2 bases, with 3 bases left in between. The CDR3 totals 12 residues. CDR1 is ENHRY and CDR2 is SYGVKD in the germline V gene.

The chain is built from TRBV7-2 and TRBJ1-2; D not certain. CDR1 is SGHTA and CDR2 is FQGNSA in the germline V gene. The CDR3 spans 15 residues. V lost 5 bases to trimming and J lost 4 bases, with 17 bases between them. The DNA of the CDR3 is TGTGCCAGCAGCCCAGCCGTACTTTTGGGCTATGGCTACACCTTC. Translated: CASSPAVLLGYGYTF.

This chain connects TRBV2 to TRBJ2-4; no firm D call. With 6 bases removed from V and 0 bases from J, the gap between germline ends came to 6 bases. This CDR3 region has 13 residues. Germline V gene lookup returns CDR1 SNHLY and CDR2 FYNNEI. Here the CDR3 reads CASRKLAKNIQYF. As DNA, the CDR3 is TGTGCCAGCAGAAAATTAGCCAAAAACATTCAGTACTTC. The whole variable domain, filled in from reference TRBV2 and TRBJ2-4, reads EPEVTQTPSHQVTQMGQEVILRCVPISNHLYFYWYRQILGQKVEFLVSFYNNEISEKSEIFDDQFSVERPDGSNFTLKIRSTKLEDSAMYFCASRKLAKNIQYFGAGTRLSVL.

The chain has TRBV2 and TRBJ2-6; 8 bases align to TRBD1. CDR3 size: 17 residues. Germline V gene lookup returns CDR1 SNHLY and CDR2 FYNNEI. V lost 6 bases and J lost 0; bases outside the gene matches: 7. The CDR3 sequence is CASSSQGADSGANVLTF. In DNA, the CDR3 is TGTGCCAGCAGCTCGCAGGGGGCGGACTCTGGGGCCAACGTCCTGACTTTC.

The CDR3 sequence: CASSLGQGAPHPYEKLFF. In nucleotides, the CDR3 is TGCGCCAGCAGCTTGGGCCAGGGGGCTCCCCACCCCTATGAAAAACTGTTTTTT. The chain joins TRBV5-1 to TRBJ1-4, with 8 bases fitting TRBD1. V lost 0 bases, J lost 6 bases, and 13 bases stayed unmatched. The CDR3 runs 18 residues. Germline V gene lookup returns CDR1 SGHRS and CDR2 YFSETQ.

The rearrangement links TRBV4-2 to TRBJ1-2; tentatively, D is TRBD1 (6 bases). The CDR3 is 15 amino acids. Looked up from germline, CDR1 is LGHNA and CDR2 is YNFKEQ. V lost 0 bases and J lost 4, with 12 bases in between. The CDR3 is CASSQEGQLTYGYTF. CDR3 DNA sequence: TGTGCCAGCAGCCAAGAAGGACAGCTTACCTATGGCTACACCTTC.

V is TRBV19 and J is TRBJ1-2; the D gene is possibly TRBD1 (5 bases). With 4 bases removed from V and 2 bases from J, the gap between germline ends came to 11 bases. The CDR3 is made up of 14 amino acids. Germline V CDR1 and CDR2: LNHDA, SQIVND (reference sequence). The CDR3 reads CASSTHDRNYGYTF. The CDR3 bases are TGTGCCAGTAGTACCCATGACAGAAACTATGGCTACACCTTC. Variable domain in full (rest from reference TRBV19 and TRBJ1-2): DGGITQSPKYLFRKEGQNVTLSCEQNLNHDAMYWYRQDPGQGLRLIYYSQIVNDFQKGDIAEGYSVSREKKESFPLTVTSAQKNPTAFYLCASSTHDRNYGYTFGSGTRLTVV.

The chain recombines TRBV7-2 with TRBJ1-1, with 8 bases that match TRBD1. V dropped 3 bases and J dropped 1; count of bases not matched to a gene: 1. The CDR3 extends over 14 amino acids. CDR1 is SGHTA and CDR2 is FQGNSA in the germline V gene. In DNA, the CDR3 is TGTGCCAGCAGCTTGGACAGGGAGAACACTGAAGCTTTCTTT. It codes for CASSLDRENTEAFF.

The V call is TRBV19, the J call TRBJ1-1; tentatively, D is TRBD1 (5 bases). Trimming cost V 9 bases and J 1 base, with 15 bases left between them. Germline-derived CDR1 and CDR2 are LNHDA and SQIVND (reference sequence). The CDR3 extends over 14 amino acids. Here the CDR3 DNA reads TGTGCCAGCAGGGAATTAGGCGGGAACACTGAAGCTTTCTTT. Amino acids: CASRELGGNTEAFF.

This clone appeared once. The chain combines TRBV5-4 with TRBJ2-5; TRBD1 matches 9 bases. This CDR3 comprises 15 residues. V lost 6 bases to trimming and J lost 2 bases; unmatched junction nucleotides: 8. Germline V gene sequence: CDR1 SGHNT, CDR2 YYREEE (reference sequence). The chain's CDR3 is CASTNRQGGQETQYF. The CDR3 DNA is TGTGCCAGCACCAATAGACAGGGGGGGCAAGAGACCCAGTACTTC.

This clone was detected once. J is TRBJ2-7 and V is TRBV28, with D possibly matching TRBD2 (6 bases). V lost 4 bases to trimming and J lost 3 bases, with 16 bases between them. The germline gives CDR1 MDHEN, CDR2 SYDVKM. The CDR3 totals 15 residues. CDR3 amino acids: CASSSAGGEDYEQYF. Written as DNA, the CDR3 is TGTGCCAGCAGTTCCGCAGGCGGGGAGGACTACGAGCAGTACTTC.

This chain's CDR3 is CASSWTSGGGEQYF. The CDR3 DNA reads TGTGCCAGCAGCTGGACTAGCGGGGGGGGAGAGCAGTACTTC. The chain employs TRBV7-2 and TRBJ2-7; TRBD2 matches 15 bases. This CDR3 comprises 14 residues. The germline V gene has CDR1 SGHTA and CDR2 FQGNSA. After removal of 4 bases from V and 7 bases from J, the junction contained 2 bases not matched to a gene.

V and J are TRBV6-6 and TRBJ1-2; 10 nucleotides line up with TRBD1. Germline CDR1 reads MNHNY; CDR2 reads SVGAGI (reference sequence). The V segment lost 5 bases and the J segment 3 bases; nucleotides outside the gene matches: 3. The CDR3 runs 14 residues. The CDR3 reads CASSPGTGDYGYTF. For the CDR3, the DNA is TGTGCCAGCAGTCCTGGGACAGGGGACTATGGCTACACCTTC.

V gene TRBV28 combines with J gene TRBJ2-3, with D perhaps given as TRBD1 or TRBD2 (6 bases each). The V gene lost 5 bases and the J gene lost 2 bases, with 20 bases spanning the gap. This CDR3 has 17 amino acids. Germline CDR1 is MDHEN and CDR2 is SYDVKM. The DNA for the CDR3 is TGTGCCAGCAGTCCCGCAATGTCGGGGGCCACCACAGATACGCAGTATTTT. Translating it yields CASSPAMSGATTDTQYF.

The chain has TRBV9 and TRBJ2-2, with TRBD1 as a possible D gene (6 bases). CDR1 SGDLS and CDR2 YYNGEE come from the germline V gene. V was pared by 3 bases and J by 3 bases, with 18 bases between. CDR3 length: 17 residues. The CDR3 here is CASSAEVGAGDTGELFF. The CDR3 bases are TGTGCCAGCAGCGCCGAGGTGGGGGCAGGAGACACCGGGGAGCTGTTTTTT.

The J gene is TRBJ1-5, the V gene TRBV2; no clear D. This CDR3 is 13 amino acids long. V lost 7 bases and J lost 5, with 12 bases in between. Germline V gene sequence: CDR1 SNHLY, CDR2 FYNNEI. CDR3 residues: CASTLHLDQPQHF. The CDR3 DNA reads TGTGCCAGCACTCTCCATCTCGATCAGCCCCAGCATTTT.

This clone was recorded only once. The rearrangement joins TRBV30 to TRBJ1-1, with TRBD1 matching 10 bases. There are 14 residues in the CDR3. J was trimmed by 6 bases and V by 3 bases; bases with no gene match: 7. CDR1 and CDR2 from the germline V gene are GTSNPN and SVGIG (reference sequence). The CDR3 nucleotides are TGTGCCTGGAGGGGGGACAGGGGTAACCCTGAAGCTTTCTTT. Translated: CAWRGDRGNPEAFF.